This TCR beta chain originates from a study of T cells in Graves' hyperthyroidism and ophthalmopathy. Points from the study as a whole: Peripheral blood also featured most of the thyroid clonotypes expanded above 0.001. The model's output predicted ophthalmopathy at a median of roughly 6.9 months prior to onset.

TCR beta CDR3 regions were amplified from RNA. Carried out on the TCR CDR3, a first-round RT-PCR used the HTBI primer set. TCRdb processed the multiplex PCR reads anew with MiXCR; each CDR3 protein has one entry. The sample lists some 570,000 distinct CDR3 sequences, 12% to 15% occurring once. To note about this clonotype: Its antigen is not identified. It may be a read error: a sequence one base away is much more abundant.

V lost 0 bases and J lost 8, with 5 bases in between. The germline V gene has CDR1 ENHRY and CDR2 SYGVKD. The CDR3 runs 13 residues. The clonotype comes from a woman aged 18-35 years with Graves' ophthalmopathy. This chain links TRBV10-3 with TRBJ1-6; D remains unclear. Sequencing was done on a sample of blood. The CDR3 loop is CAISESADSPLHF. In DNA, the CDR3 is TGTGCCATCAGTGAGTCAGCTGATTCACCCCTCCACTTT.